The 16 T cell receptor beta chains listed next were all sequenced from one sample in a study of T cell responses to AZD1222 COVID-19 vaccine. Profiled with immunoSEQ multiplex PCR; TCRdb holds only in-frame clones, not every one. The sample contains some 96,000 clones, 88% of which appear only once. Sequencing used peripheral blood, obtained on day 0 of AZD1222 vaccination. Receptors were obtained from an adult in good health.

This clone came up once. The V gene is TRBV6-2 or TRBV6-3, the J gene TRBJ2-7, with 9 bases matching TRBD1. V shed 2 bases and J 4 bases; nucleotides not matched to a gene: 6. The CDR3 has 15 amino acids. The V gene's germline CDR1 is MNHEY and CDR2 SVGEGT. Written as DNA, the CDR3 is TGTGCCAGCAGTTACAACCGACAGGGGGGATACGAGCAGTACTTC. As protein: CASSYNRQGGYEQYF.

The gene calls are TRBV29-1 and TRBJ1-3; 8 bases agree with TRBD1. The CDR3 contains 15 residues. V lost 3 bases and J lost 1; bases outside the gene matches: 5. CDR1 and CDR2 (germline): SQVTM, ANQGSEA. CDR3 loop: CSVDPHRGSGNTIYF. As DNA, the CDR3 is TGCAGCGTTGACCCCCACAGGGGGTCTGGAAACACCATATATTTT.

This rearrangement joins TRBV2 to TRBJ1-6; D uncertain. Germline CDR1 reads SNHLY; CDR2 reads FYNNEI. Trimming left V 6 bases short and J 10 bases short, with 16 bases between. The CDR3 spans 14 residues. The CDR3 reads CASSYGPKTSPLHF. The DNA for the CDR3 is TGTGCCAGCAGCTACGGACCTAAGACATCACCCCTCCACTTT.

DNA of the CDR3: TGTGCCAGTAGTACAGACAGGGTATCGCCGATCGGCGAGCAGTACTTC. Its translation is CASSTDRVSPIGEQYF. The chain recombines TRBV19 with TRBJ2-7, with 7 bases identical to TRBD1. The CDR3 length is 16 residues. V shed 4 bases, J shed 6 bases, and the junction held 15 bases outside the gene matches. CDR1 LNHDA and CDR2 SQIVND come from the germline V gene (reference sequence).

This clone came up once. The rearrangement uses TRBV6-5 and TRBJ1-1, with a possible D match to TRBD1 (5 bases). Between the trimmed V and J ends, which lost 0 bases and 11 bases, there was a span of 16 bases. Per germline, CDR1 MNHEY and CDR2 SVGAGI. The CDR3 consists of 14 residues. The DNA of the CDR3 is TGTGCCAGCAGTTACTCGAGTTCAGGGAACGAGGCTTTCTTT. This encodes CASSYSSSGNEAFF.

The J gene is TRBJ2-3, the V gene TRBV7-3; no firm D call. Trimming stripped 5 bases from V and 2 bases from J, with 11 bases between. Germline V CDR1 and CDR2: SGHTA, FQGTGA. CDR3 length equals 14 residues. For the CDR3, the DNA is TGTGCCAGCAGCCGACTCGGATCCACAGATACGCAGTATTTT. Protein product: CASSRLGSTDTQYF.

V gene TRBV23-1 combines with J gene TRBJ2-6; no firm D call. TRBV23-1 is an ORF; its function is uncertain. The V and J ends lost 8 bases and 0 bases respectively, with 20 bases between them. This CDR3 region has 18 residues. This CDR3 reads CASGPFRVASSGANVLTF. Here the CDR3 DNA reads TGCGCCAGCGGCCCATTCCGGGTCGCTAGCTCTGGGGCCAACGTCCTGACTTTC.

This clone has more than one count but fewer than ten. This chain links TRBV7-9 with TRBJ2-5; TRBD1 is a possible D gene (7 bases). Germline lookup yields CDR1 SEHNR and CDR2 FQNEAQ (reference sequence). CDR3 length: 15 residues. V was shortened by 7 bases and J by 5 bases, with 20 bases between the two germline ends. In DNA form, the CDR3 reads TGTGCCAGCAAGAGACAGGGAGGCGAGTATGAGACCCAGTACTTC. Residues: CASKRQGGEYETQYF.

The J gene is TRBJ2-5, the V gene TRBV3-1 (or the pseudogene TRBV3-2); D gene uncertain. V was clipped by 0 bases and J by 0 bases, with 5 bases between them. Germline-derived CDR1 and CDR2 are LGHDT and YNNKEL (reference sequence). This CDR3 region has 14 residues. CDR3 sequence: CASSQEDYQETQYF. For the CDR3, the DNA is TGTGCCAGCAGCCAAGAAGATTACCAAGAGACCCAGTACTTC.

The rearrangement uses TRBV7-2 and TRBJ2-1; 8 bases match TRBD2. The CDR3 has 14 amino acids. The trim removed 5 bases at V and 8 bases at J, leaving 8 bases unmatched. The germline V gene encodes CDR1 SGHTA and CDR2 FQGNSA. The chain's CDR3 is CASSPTLRGDEQFF. CDR3 coding DNA: TGTGCCAGCAGCCCGACCTTGCGGGGGGATGAGCAGTTCTTC. Combining the CDR3 with reference TRBV7-2 and TRBJ2-1 gives the whole variable domain GAGVSQSPSNKVTEKGKDVELRCDPISGHTALYWYRQSLGQGLEFLIYFQGNSAPDKSGLPSDRFSAERTGGSVSTLTIQRTQQEDSAVYLCASSPTLRGDEQFFGPGTRLTVL.

The CDR3 region has the DNA TGTGCCAGTAGTACAGGGGGGTATCAGCCCCAGCATTTT. Its translation is CASSTGGYQPQHF. The V and J genes are TRBV19 and TRBJ1-5, with 7 nucleotides matching TRBD1. The CDR3 totals 13 residues. The V segment lost 4 bases and the J segment 5 bases; nucleotides outside the gene matches: 2. Germline values: CDR1 LNHDA, CDR2 SQIVND (reference sequence). The full variable domain, in which reference TRBV19 and TRBJ1-5 provide the parts outside the CDR3, is DGGITQSPKYLFRKEGQNVTLSCEQNLNHDAMYWYRQDPGQGLRLIYYSQIVNDFQKGDIAEGYSVSREKKESFPLTVTSAQKNPTAFYLCASSTGGYQPQHFGDGTRLSIL.

The V gene is TRBV2, the J gene TRBJ1-2, with 9 bases lining up with TRBD1. Trimming cost V 8 bases and J 0 bases; bases outside gene matches: 13. Germline CDR1 reads SNHLY; CDR2 reads FYNNEI. CDR3 length: 17 residues. The CDR3 reads CASWAFSGTGPNYGYTF. In DNA form, the CDR3 reads TGTGCCAGCTGGGCATTTTCCGGGACAGGGCCTAACTATGGCTACACCTTC.

This sequence joins TRBV9 and TRBJ1-2; D unclear. The germline V gene has CDR1 SGDLS and CDR2 YYNGEE. The CDR3 totals 14 residues. Between the trimmed V and J ends, which lost 4 bases and 5 bases, there was a span of 15 bases. The CDR3 DNA reads TGTGCCAGCAGCCCTTGGAGGGAGGGTTATGGCTACACCTTC. This gives the protein CASSPWREGYGYTF.

The chain recombines TRBV5-8 with TRBJ1-2, with a weak D call TRBD1 (6 bases). The V and J ends lost 5 bases and 2 bases respectively, with 28 bases between them. The CDR3 runs to 19 residues. Germline lookup yields CDR1 SGHTS and CDR2 YDEGEE. The CDR3 sequence: CASRTNLHRGQNKNYGYTF. The CDR3 bases are TGTGCCAGCAGAACGAACCTCCATCGGGGGCAGAATAAAAACTATGGCTACACCTTC.

The chain links TRBV11-3 to TRBJ2-5; TRBD2 matches 7 bases. V was pared by 5 bases and J by 2 bases, with 17 bases of the junction left unmatched. Germline CDR1 reads SGHNT; CDR2 reads YENEEA. The CDR3 covers 18 residues. In nucleotides, the CDR3 is TGTGCCAGCAGCGCCCGGTGGGGCGGGAGTCCCCCACAAGAGACCCAGTACTTC. Translating it yields CASSARWGGSPPQETQYF.

The V call is TRBV18, the J call TRBJ2-2; the match to TRBD2 covers 12 bases. V trimming: 6 bases; J trimming: 2 bases; junction bases outside the gene matches: 4. The germline V gene encodes CDR1 KGHSH and CDR2 LQKENI. There are 16 residues in the CDR3. In DNA, the CDR3 is TGTGCCAGCTCCCGGACTAGCGGGACAAACACCGGGGAGCTGTTTTTT. Protein sequence: CASSRTSGTNTGELFF.